This paragraph covers one T cell receptor (beta chain) sequence. The antigen is unknown. The data belong to a study of Tregs in tolerant kidney transplant recipients. CDR1 and CDR2 (germline): MNHNY, SVGAGI (reference sequence). V was pared by 3 bases and J by 4 bases, with 12 bases between. The CDR3 consists of 15 residues. Unstimulated Tregs (CD4+CD25+CD127-) and CD4+CD25- non-Tregs were sorted from PBMCs. Here immunoSEQ multiplex PCR was the method, and the copy in TCRdb shows in-frame clones only, minus some. The data show some 100,000 clones, roughly nine tenths seen once. Points from the study as a whole: The small number of patients limits these findings pending further validation. Biological reproducibility was not directly addressed in this study. Tregs expanded with activated donor B cells seemed most donor-specific.

This chain uses TRBV6-6 with TRBJ1-4; D call uncertain. The TCR originated in a human donor in good health. Sequencing input: CD4+ T cells from blood. The CDR3 DNA is TGTGCCAGCAGTTATAGTTCCCCTTTTAATGAAAAACTGTTTTTT. Its translation is CASSYSSPFNEKLFF.